The next 28 T cell receptor beta chains were all read from a single sample in a study of blood T cell repertoires in COVID-19. Sequenced by immunoSEQ multiplex PCR; TCRdb stores in-frame clones only, minus some. The sample has about 300,000 clones, about 82% seen once. Sequenced material: peripheral blood. Source of these receptors: a woman in her 50s with acute or convalescent COVID-19.

This chain connects TRBV7-3 to TRBJ2-5, with 11 bases lining up with TRBD2. The J segment lost 5 bases and the V segment lost 4 bases, leaving 6 bases of the junction unmatched. Germline assignment: CDR1 SGHTA and CDR2 FQGTGA. This CDR3 spans 15 amino acids. The DNA of the CDR3 is TGTGCCAGCAGCTCGACTAGCGGGATTGGGGAGACCCAGTACTTC. This encodes CASSSTSGIGETQYF.

This chain joins TRBV9 and TRBJ2-3, with D possibly TRBD2 on 7 matching bases. Germline loops: CDR1 SGDLS, CDR2 YYNGEE. The CDR3 totals 16 residues. V lost 0 bases, J lost 0 bases, and 11 bases lay in between. The CDR3, as DNA: TGTGCCAGCAGCGTAGGAGGGAGGGGGAGCACAGATACGCAGTATTTT. It translates to CASSVGGRGSTDTQYF.

This clone was found a few times. V and J are TRBV7-8 and TRBJ1-1; tentative D call: TRBD1 (6 bases). V shed 3 bases and J shed 4 bases, with 9 bases lying between them. From germline, CDR1 is SGHVS and CDR2 FQNEAQ. The CDR3 consists of 13 residues. The CDR3 sequence: CASSLGHGTEAFF. The CDR3 DNA reads TGTGCCAGCAGCTTGGGACACGGCACTGAAGCTTTCTTT.

This clone was observed a single time. This chain joins TRBV24-1 and TRBJ2-2; 11 bases match TRBD2. J gave up 0 bases and V 5 bases, and 4 bases lay outside the gene matches. Germline V gene sequence: CDR1 KGHDR, CDR2 SFDVKD. The CDR3 length is 17 residues. The CDR3 DNA reads TGTGCCACCAGTGCCGTTAGCGGGAGGGCGAACACCGGGGAGCTGTTTTTT. It specifies CATSAVSGRANTGELFF.

This clone showed up just a few times. This rearrangement joins TRBV6-6 to TRBJ1-3, with TRBD1 as a possible D gene (6 bases). V was shortened by 7 bases and J by 3 bases, with 16 bases between the two germline ends. The CDR3 has 15 amino acids. Germline V gene data show CDR1 as MNHNY and CDR2 as SVGAGI (reference sequence). The CDR3 DNA follows: TGTGCCAGCACCCAACAAAAGACAGGTGGAAACACCATATATTTT. Translated, it gives CASTQQKTGGNTIYF.

The CDR3 loop reads CASSPSGGSGANVLTF. DNA for the CDR3: TGTGCCAGCAGCCCCTCAGGGGGCTCTGGGGCCAACGTCCTGACTTTC. This chain joins TRBV7-3 and TRBJ2-6, with 7 bases fitting TRBD1. The J segment lost 0 bases and the V segment lost 5 bases, leaving 4 bases of the junction unmatched. The CDR3 loop spans 16 amino acids. Germline CDR1 reads SGHTA; CDR2 reads FQGTGA.

J is TRBJ2-2 and V is TRBV25-1, with D perhaps matching TRBD2 (5 bases). The V end lost 7 bases, the J end lost 1 base, and 13 bases lay between the germline ends. From germline, CDR1 is MGHDK and CDR2 SYGVNS. This CDR3 is 15 amino acids long. In nucleotides, the CDR3 is TGTGCCAGCACCGAGGGTCAGCTGAACACCGGGGAGCTGTTTTTT. Translated, it gives CASTEGQLNTGELFF.

The V and J genes are TRBV5-8 and TRBJ2-3, with TRBD2 as a possible D gene (6 bases). CDR1 and CDR2 (germline): SGHTS, YDEGEE. The CDR3 runs to 15 residues. Trimming cost V 4 bases and J 1 base, with 13 bases left between them. CDR3 nucleotides: TGTGCCAGCAGCAAATCTTGGGAGGGCACAGATACGCAGTATTTT. This encodes CASSKSWEGTDTQYF. The whole variable domain, remainder taken from reference TRBV5-8 and TRBJ2-3, is EAGVTQSPTHLIKTRGQQATLRCSPISGHTSVYWYQQALGLGLQFLLWYDEGEERNRGNFPPRFSGRQFPNYSSELNVNALELEDSALYLCASSKSWEGTDTQYFGPGTRLTVL.

The V gene is TRBV11-2, the J gene TRBJ1-1; no reliable D call. The CDR3 loop spans 14 amino acids. Trimming stripped 2 bases from V and 8 bases from J, with 15 bases between. Germline V gene data show CDR1 as SGHAT and CDR2 as FQNNGV. CDR3 residues: CASSLPRGGLEAFF. DNA of the CDR3: TGTGCCAGCAGCTTACCCCGGGGAGGGCTGGAAGCTTTCTTT.

The chain has TRBV5-6 and TRBJ2-7, with D unresolved. The length of the CDR3 is 15 residues. Germline CDR1 and CDR2: SGHDT and YYEEEE. V dropped 0 bases and J dropped 0 bases, with 10 bases sitting between them. CDR3 bases: TGTGCCAGCAGCTTGGGTAGCCATTTCTCCTACGAGCAGTACTTC. Translating it yields CASSLGSHFSYEQYF. Complete variable domain (other parts from reference TRBV5-6 and TRBJ2-7): DAGVTQSPTHLIKTRGQQVTLRCSPKSGHDTVSWYQQALGQGPQFIFQYYEEEERQRGNFPDRFSGHQFPNYSSELNVNALLLGDSALYLCASSLGSHFSYEQYFGPGTRLTVT.

The chain is built from TRBV28 and TRBJ2-7; 12 nucleotides match TRBD2. With V trimmed by 6 bases and J by 4 bases, 19 bases remained unmatched. Germline CDR1 and CDR2: MDHEN and SYDVKM. This CDR3 spans 19 amino acids. The CDR3 DNA sequence: TGTGCCAGCAGGCTGGCAGGGACAGCAAGACTAGCGGGAGTGTACGAGCAGTACTTC. Protein sequence: CASRLAGTARLAGVYEQYF.

V is TRBV28 and J is TRBJ2-2; no clear D gene. Germline V gene data show CDR1 as MDHEN and CDR2 as SYDVKM. The CDR3 is 16 residues long. Trimming took off 5 bases at V and 4 bases at J, with 17 bases between the two ends. CDR3 region: CASSPGDSGPTGELFF. Here the CDR3 DNA reads TGTGCCAGCAGTCCCGGTGACTCCGGTCCCACCGGGGAGCTGTTTTTT.

In its sample, this clone was seen once. This rearrangement joins TRBV28 to TRBJ2-7; 12 bases agree with TRBD2. From germline, CDR1 is MDHEN and CDR2 SYDVKM. The length of the CDR3 is 18 residues. V shed 2 bases and J 4 bases; nucleotides not matched to a gene: 12. CDR3 DNA sequence: TGTGCCAGCAGTTTAGAGATCCGACTAGCGGGAGTTCGGTACGAGCAGTACTTC. Amino acid sequence: CASSLEIRLAGVRYEQYF.

The rearrangement links TRBV7-9 to TRBJ1-3; perhaps TRBD1 as D (6 bases). This CDR3 comprises 19 residues. Germline V gene data show CDR1 as SEHNR and CDR2 as FQNEAQ (reference sequence). V lost 0 bases to trimming and J lost 0 bases, with 18 bases between them. In DNA, the CDR3 is TGTGCCAGCAGCTTAGCCAATCCGGGACAACTAATCTCTGGAAACACCATATATTTT. Translating it yields CASSLANPGQLISGNTIYF.

The gene calls are TRBV27 and TRBJ2-1, with no clear D. Deletions cut 4 bases from V and 0 bases from J, with 7 bases between. The CDR3 length is 14 residues. From germline, CDR1 is MNHEY and CDR2 SMNVEV (reference sequence). This CDR3 is CASSYVSSYNEQFF. CDR3 nucleotides: TGTGCCAGCAGTTACGTGAGCTCCTACAATGAGCAGTTCTTC.

The V gene is TRBV28, the J gene TRBJ1-1, with D unresolved. Trimming took off 6 bases at V and 4 bases at J, with 9 bases between the two ends. Germline V gene lookup returns CDR1 MDHEN and CDR2 SYDVKM. The CDR3 sequence is 12 residues long. In DNA form, the CDR3 reads TGTGCCAGCAGCCCCAGATTCACTGAAGCTTTCTTT. It yields the protein CASSPRFTEAFF.

The chain uses TRBV7-3 and TRBJ2-3, with D tentatively TRBD2 (6 bases). CDR3 length: 16 amino acids. Germline V CDR1 and CDR2: SGHTA, FQGTGA. The V gene lost 3 bases and the J gene lost 2 bases, with 15 bases spanning the gap. The CDR3: CASSLGTSLPTDTQYF. CDR3 DNA: TGTGCCAGCAGCTTGGGCACTAGCCTACCCACAGATACGCAGTATTTT.

The V and J genes are TRBV5-1 and TRBJ2-4, with TRBD2 identical over 12 bases. Per the germline V gene, CDR1 is SGHRS and CDR2 is YFSETQ. This CDR3 contains 16 residues. V was pared by 0 bases and J by 5 bases, with 3 bases of the junction left unmatched. The CDR3 bases are TGCGCCAGCAGCTTGGCTAGCGGGAGGGCCCAAAACATTCAGTACTTC. Translating gives CASSLASGRAQNIQYF.

The gene calls are TRBV20-1 and TRBJ1-5; D unresolved. The CDR3 contains 10 residues. CDR1 and CDR2 from the germline V gene are DFQATT and SNEGSKA (reference sequence). Trimming removed 6 bases from V and 3 bases from J, with 3 bases in between. The CDR3, as DNA: TGCAGTGCATACAATCAGCCCCAGCATTTT. Translated, it gives CSAYNQPQHF.

The chain carries TRBV19 and TRBJ2-3; D is possibly TRBD1 (6 bases). The CDR3 is 14 amino acids. The germline gives CDR1 LNHDA, CDR2 SQIVND (reference sequence). Trimming took 6 bases from V and 5 from J, leaving 15 bases between them. This chain's CDR3 is CASRAGFRGDTQYF. The CDR3 DNA follows: TGTGCCAGTAGGGCCGGTTTCAGGGGAGATACGCAGTATTTT.

This clone was detected only a few times. This chain joins TRBV18 and TRBJ1-4, with D possibly matching TRBD1 (6 bases). The germline CDR1 and CDR2 sequences are KGHSH and LQKENI. Trimming removed 0 bases at V and 8 bases at J, with 13 bases between. The CDR3 is 15 amino acids. CDR3 coding DNA: TGTGCCAGCTCACCACCGACAGGATTATACGAAAAACTGTTTTTT. This encodes CASSPPTGLYEKLFF.

This clone appeared once. This rearrangement joins TRBV6-6 to TRBJ2-1; 7 bases agree with TRBD1. Germline assignment: CDR1 MNHNY and CDR2 SVGAGI (reference sequence). With 7 bases clipped from V and 8 bases from J, the junction kept 8 bases outside the gene matches. This CDR3 is 13 amino acids long. CDR3 sequence reads: CASNPRGLDEQFF. CDR3 coding DNA: TGTGCCAGCAACCCAAGGGGGCTGGATGAGCAGTTCTTC.

For this clone: Other nucleotide sequences in the sample specify the same CDR3. V and J are TRBV7-3 and TRBJ2-2; 8 nucleotides align to TRBD2. With V trimmed by 3 bases and J by 1 base, 1 base remained unmatched. Germline V gene data show CDR1 as SGHTA and CDR2 as FQGTGA. This CDR3 is built from 15 residues. The CDR3 loop reads CASSFLAGNTGELFF. The CDR3 DNA is TGTGCCAGCAGCTTTCTAGCGGGGAACACCGGGGAGCTGTTTTTT.

On this clone: The sample has other DNA sequences that encode this CDR3 too. V and J are TRBV7-2 and TRBJ2-4; D perhaps matches TRBD1 (6 bases). The germline gives CDR1 SGHTA, CDR2 FQGNSA. The CDR3 length is 19 residues. V lost 3 bases, J lost 1 base, and 22 bases lay in between. The CDR3 DNA reads as TGTGCCAGCAGCTTTAGCCCCCGGCCCCAGGGGTGGGCCAAAAACATTCAGTACTTC. This codes for CASSFSPRPQGWAKNIQYF.

The V gene is TRBV9, the J gene TRBJ2-1; no clear D. CDR1 SGDLS and CDR2 YYNGEE come from the germline V gene. The CDR3 runs to 14 residues. The ends were cut back, 1 base at V and 10 bases at J, with 15 bases in the middle. DNA of the CDR3: TGTGCCAGCAGCGTATTGTCCCACCCAGGAGAGCAGTTCTTC. It is translated as CASSVLSHPGEQFF.

This chain joins TRBV11-2 and TRBJ2-1, with TRBD2 matching 8 bases. Per germline, CDR1 SGHAT and CDR2 FQNNGV. This CDR3 comprises 14 residues. With V trimmed by 5 bases and J by 6 bases, 6 bases remained unmatched. CDR3 amino acids: CASSHGLAGNEQFF. The CDR3 DNA follows: TGTGCCAGCAGCCACGGACTAGCAGGCAATGAGCAGTTCTTC. Drawing the rest from reference TRBV11-2 and TRBJ2-1, the complete variable domain is EAGVAQSPRYKIIEKRQSVAFWCNPISGHATLYWYQQILGQGPKLLIQFQNNGVVDDSQLPKDRFSAERLKGVDSTLKIQPAKLEDSAVYLCASSHGLAGNEQFFGPGTRLTVL.

V gene TRBV27 combines with J gene TRBJ2-1; 7 nucleotides align to TRBD2. CDR3 length: 15 residues. V lost 2 bases to trimming and J lost 2 bases; unmatched junction nucleotides: 3. Germline loops: CDR1 MNHEY, CDR2 SMNVEV (reference sequence). The CDR3: CASSLERGTYNEQFF. In DNA form, the CDR3 reads TGTGCCAGCAGTTTAGAGCGGGGAACCTACAATGAGCAGTTCTTC.

The gene calls are TRBV21-1 and TRBJ1-5; whether TRBD1, the table's D call, matches the DNA was not checked. TRBV21-1 is a pseudogene. CDR3 length: 18 amino acids. The DNA of the CDR3 is TGTGCCAGCAGTGTGGCTCGGGCTGGGGCAGGGGCCAATCAGCCCCAGCATTTT. The encoded protein is CASSVARAGAGANQPQHF.